Listed below are T cell receptor beta chains from one sample, sequenced in a study of T cell changes during pregnancy in multiple sclerosis. Measured with immunoSEQ multiplex PCR; TCRdb has only the in-frame clones, and not every one. The repertoire holds fewer than 75,000 clones, with more than 85% as singletons. Source: peripheral blood, taken in the first trimester of pregnancy. The receptor source for this set is a female donor with multiple sclerosis, enrolled in a pregnancy study. Each CDR3 is given with its conserved first and last residue. The D gene is left open where the match is weak. The size field is filled for only some rows; it gives once, few, many or a size class.

CDR3aa,CDR3nt,j_gene,d_gene,v_gene,abundance
CASSLAGGPYNEQFF,TGTGCCAGCAGCTTAGCGGGGGGGCCCTACAATGAGCAGTTCTTC,TRBJ2-1,-,TRBV7-2,-
CASSLDASARNTQYF,TGCGCCAGCAGCTTGGATGCTAGCGCCAGAAATACGCAGTATTTT,TRBJ2-3,-,TRBV5-1,-
CASSLSSGGTDEQFF,TGTGCCAGCAGCTTAAGCTCGGGGGGGACGGATGAGCAGTTCTTC,TRBJ2-1,TRBD2,TRBV11-3,-
CAFNRRGGNNNQPQHF,TGTGCATTCAACCGGAGGGGGGGGAATAACAATCAGCCCCAGCATTTT,TRBJ1-5,-,TRBV30,-
CASSTRRGQGVQPQHF,TGTGCCAGTAGTACCCGCCGAGGACAGGGGGTTCAGCCCCAGCATTTT,TRBJ1-5,TRBD1,TRBV19,once
CASSPINNIYGYTF,TGTGCCAGCAGTCCCATCAATAACATCTATGGCTACACCTTC,TRBJ1-2,-,TRBV6-5,few
CASSLLQDSGAFF,TGCGCCAGCAGCCTATTACAGGATTCAGGAGCTTTCTTT,TRBJ1-1,-,TRBV5-1,-
CASSLGTGGYEKLFF,TGTGCCAGCAGCTTAGGGACAGGGGGCTATGAAAAACTGTTTTTT,TRBJ1-4,TRBD1,TRBV7-9,-
CASSFGDSTAWFF,TGTGCCAGCAGCTTCGGTGACAGCACGGCGTGGTTCTTC,TRBJ2-1,-,TRBV5-4,-
CAWSRMISVPGSPIMNTEAFF,TGTGCCTGGAGTCGGATGATATCCGTCCCAGGATCACCAATTATGAACACTGAAGCTTTCTTT,TRBJ1-1,-,TRBV30,-
CASSFNPLQATEAFF,TGTGCCAGCAGTTTCAACCCTTTACAGGCAACTGAAGCTTTCTTT,TRBJ1-1,-,TRBV27,-
CASSTSYGLWTGGSGANVLTF,TGTGCCAGTAGTACCTCATATGGCCTTTGGACAGGGGGCTCTGGGGCCAACGTCCTGACTTTC,TRBJ2-6,TRBD1,TRBV19,-
CASSVNRGPSYNEQFF,TGTGCCAGCAGCGTGAACAGGGGGCCCTCCTACAATGAGCAGTTCTTC,TRBJ2-1,TRBD1,TRBV9,once
CASSPPGQGIGEQYF,TGTGCCAGCTCACCCCCAGGACAGGGGATAGGCGAGCAGTACTTC,TRBJ2-7,TRBD1,TRBV18,-
CASSPDAGRQPQHF,TGTGCCAGCAGCCCCGACGCAGGGAGGCAGCCCCAGCATTTT,TRBJ1-5,-,TRBV6-1,few
CASTPGQDNQPQHF,TGTGCCAGCACTCCGGGACAGGACAATCAGCCCCAGCATTTT,TRBJ1-5,TRBD1,TRBV6-1,-
CASRSKKTGITGELFF,TGTGCCAGCAGGAGTAAGAAGACAGGGATCACCGGGGAGCTGTTTTTT,TRBJ2-2,TRBD1,TRBV5-6,-
CASSVAGTGTSPGNEQFF,TGTGCCAGCAGCGTAGCAGGGACCGGGACTAGCCCGGGCAATGAGCAGTTCTTC,TRBJ2-1,TRBD2,TRBV9,once
CASSSQGGTEAFF,TGCGCCAGCAGCTCACAGGGGGGGACTGAAGCTTTCTTT,TRBJ1-1,TRBD1,TRBV5-1,-
CASTETGYGYTF,TGTGCCAGTACCGAGACAGGCTATGGCTACACCTTC,TRBJ1-2,-,TRBV19,-
CASGRDSGYTF,TGTGCCAGTGGAAGGGACAGTGGCTACACCTTC,TRBJ1-2,TRBD1,TRBV19,-
CASRRQGSGNTIYF,TGTGCCAGCAGGAGACAGGGATCTGGAAACACCATATATTTT,TRBJ1-3,TRBD1,TRBV2,once
CASSRYGETQYF,TGTGCCAGCAGCCGGTACGGAGAGACCCAGTACTTC,TRBJ2-5,-,TRBV11-2,-
CASSLAPGGVGNEQFF,TGTGCCAGCAGCTTAGCCCCAGGGGGAGTGGGGAATGAGCAGTTCTTC,TRBJ2-1,TRBD1,TRBV11-2,-
CASSSRTIDEQFF,TGTGCCAGCAGCTCCCGGACTATAGATGAGCAGTTCTTC,TRBJ2-1,-,TRBV7-9,-
CSAATNSGNTIYF,TGCAGCGCTGCAACAAACTCTGGAAACACCATATATTTT,TRBJ1-3,-,TRBV29-1,-
CAIRGETGGYGYTF,TGTGCCATCAGGGGGGAAACAGGGGGCTATGGCTACACCTTC,TRBJ1-2,TRBD1,TRBV10-3,-
CASSPTQRTANEKLFF,TGTGCCAGCTCCCCCACCCAGCGCACGGCTAATGAAAAACTGTTTTTT,TRBJ1-4,-,TRBV18,-
CASRRRERGYEQYF,TGTGCCAGCCGCCGTAGGGAGCGGGGGTACGAGCAGTACTTC,TRBJ2-7,TRBD2,TRBV27,-
CASSLRTSGRSYEQYF,TGTGCCAGCAGCTTGCGGACTAGCGGGCGGTCCTACGAGCAGTACTTC,TRBJ2-7,TRBD2,TRBV5-6,-
CASSLNPAGVHEQYF,TGCGCCAGCAGCTTGAACCCGGCAGGGGTTCACGAGCAGTACTTC,TRBJ2-7,-,TRBV5-1,-
CASPSGKTTDTQYF,TGTGCCAGCCCGAGCGGGAAGACCACAGATACGCAGTATTTT,TRBJ2-3,TRBD2,TRBV2,once
CASSPSGTGGSNQPQHF,TGTGCCAGCAGTCCTTCCGGGACAGGAGGAAGCAATCAGCCCCAGCATTTT,TRBJ1-5,TRBD1,TRBV28,once
CASNQGASTEAFF,TGCGCCAGCAATCAGGGGGCTAGCACTGAAGCTTTCTTT,TRBJ1-1,TRBD1,TRBV5-1,-
CASSPRGTNEKLFF,TGTGCCAGCTCACCACGAGGAACTAATGAAAAACTGTTTTTT,TRBJ1-4,-,TRBV18,-
CASSIDSGSRNSPLHF,TGTGCCAGTAGTATAGATTCAGGGTCGCGTAATTCACCCCTCCACTTT,TRBJ1-6,-,TRBV19,-
CASSLFPENIQYF,TGTGCCAGCAGTTTATTTCCGGAAAACATTCAGTACTTC,TRBJ2-4,-,TRBV27,-
CATSRVNTATNEKLFF,TGTGCCACCAGCAGAGTAAATACTGCAACTAATGAAAAACTGTTTTTT,TRBJ1-4,-,TRBV15,-
CASSSDRTRNTEAFF,TGTGCCAGCAGCTCGGACAGAACCAGAAACACTGAAGCTTTCTTT,TRBJ1-1,-,TRBV5-4,-
CSASGQTMNTEAFF,TGCAGCGCCTCCGGACAGACGATGAACACTGAAGCTTTCTTT,TRBJ1-1,-,TRBV29-1,-
CASSVGAAKPYEQYF,TGTGCCAGCAGCGTAGGGGCAGCCAAACCCTACGAGCAGTACTTC,TRBJ2-7,-,TRBV9,once
CASSVSQGWPEQYF,TGCGCCAGCAGCGTCTCGCAGGGTTGGCCCGAGCAGTACTTC,TRBJ2-7,-,TRBV5-1,-
CASSSLGAGDTQYF,TGTGCCAGCAGCTCCCTGGGGGCGGGAGATACGCAGTATTTT,TRBJ2-3,-,TRBV5-4,-
CASRAGRGDGYTF,TGTGCCAGCAGAGCGGGCCGGGGGGACGGCTACACCTTC,TRBJ1-2,-,TRBV6-6,-
CSWTGGGLTDTQYF,TGCAGCTGGACCGGCGGGGGGCTCACAGATACGCAGTATTTT,TRBJ2-3,TRBD2,TRBV29-1,-
CASSVISGTGGHGYTF,TGTGCCAGCAGCGTTATCTCCGGGACAGGGGGTCATGGCTACACCTTC,TRBJ1-2,TRBD1,TRBV9,-
CATSTRDKLSNEQFF,TGTGCCACCAGCACCAGGGACAAATTATCAAATGAGCAGTTCTTC,TRBJ2-1,-,TRBV15,-
CASSHYTRPEAFF,TGTGCCAGCAGCCATTACACCAGGCCTGAAGCTTTCTTT,TRBJ1-1,-,TRBV7-9,-
CASSLADWRGQYF,TGTGCCAGCAGCTTGGCAGATTGGAGGGGCCAGTACTTC,TRBJ2-4,-,TRBV5-6,once
CASSVGDSAYSGNTIYF,TGTGCCAGCAGCGTAGGGGACAGTGCTTACTCTGGAAACACCATATATTTT,TRBJ1-3,TRBD1,TRBV9,-
CASSFQIGGVSGNTIYF,TGTGCCAGCAGCTTCCAAATCGGAGGGGTCTCTGGAAACACCATATATTTT,TRBJ1-3,-,TRBV5-8,-
CASSFQGFPYEQYF,TGTGCCAGCAGTTTCCAGGGATTCCCCTACGAGCAGTACTTC,TRBJ2-7,-,TRBV28,-
CASSLDHRGYYGYTF,TGTGCCAGCAGCTTAGATCACAGGGGATACTATGGCTACACCTTC,TRBJ1-2,TRBD1,TRBV5-6,-
CASSSPDKQETQYF,TGTGCCAGCAGTTCCCCGGACAAGCAAGAGACCCAGTACTTC,TRBJ2-5,-,TRBV28,-
CASSELTGDNQPQHF,TGTGCCAGCAGTGAATTGACGGGGGATAATCAGCCCCAGCATTTT,TRBJ1-5,-,TRBV2,-